This is a list of T cell receptor beta chains from one sample in a study of cytomegalovirus exposure and HLA in healthy donors. Assay used: immunoSEQ multiplex PCR; TCRdb lists only in-frame clones, some missing. The repertoire has some 120,000 clones, roughly 78% of them found once; the top ten carry 6.3%. Sequencing was carried out using PBMCs. The origin of the receptors is a woman between 40 and 50 years old in good health and CMV-seronegative. CDR3s include the opening cysteine and the closing phenylalanine or tryptophan. The D gene is left open where the match is weak. The size field is filled for only some rows; it gives once, few, many or a size class.

cdr3_nt cdr3_aa j_call clone_size d_call v_call
TGCGCCAGCAGCCCCGGGACAACCGGCTACGAGCAGTACTTC CASSPGTTGYEQYF TRBJ2-7 few - TRBV5-1
TGCAGCGTTGGTGAGAGGTCGAACACCGGGGAGCTGTTTTTT CSVGERSNTGELFF TRBJ2-2 - - TRBV29-1
TGTGCCAGCAGTTTGACAGGGGCCAGCAATCAGCCCCAGCATTTT CASSLTGASNQPQHF TRBJ1-5 - TRBD1 TRBV6-5
TGTGCCAGTAGTTTGACAGTCCAATGGTACAATGAGCAGTTCTTC CASSLTVQWYNEQFF TRBJ2-1 - - TRBV19
TGTGCCAGCAGCCTCACAGCGGGCAACAATGAGCAGTTCTTC CASSLTAGNNEQFF TRBJ2-1 - - TRBV9
TGTGCCAGTAGTATCGGACAGGGGGTTTATGGAGAGACCCAGTACTTC CASSIGQGVYGETQYF TRBJ2-5 - TRBD1 TRBV19
TGCGCCAGCAGCTTTGGGGGGAGCGGTGACAATGAGCAGTTCTTC CASSFGGSGDNEQFF TRBJ2-1 - - TRBV5-1
TGTGCCAGCAGTTTAGGAGGGGCGGGGACAGGGGCACCCCTCCACTTT CASSLGGAGTGAPLHF TRBJ1-6 - TRBD1 TRBV28
TGTGCCAGCAGCTGGGGGGGAACTAGCGATGAGCAGTTCTTC CASSWGGTSDEQFF TRBJ2-1 - TRBD2 TRBV7-9
TGTGCCTCCCAGGGGGCGCCGGGCCAAGAGACCCAGTACTTC CASQGAPGQETQYF TRBJ2-5 - TRBD1 TRBV7-2
TGTGCCAGCAGCTTGACCGGGACAGGGGGGCCCGAGCAGTACTTC CASSLTGTGGPEQYF TRBJ2-7 - TRBD1 TRBV5-6
TGCGCCAGCAGCCAGCAAATTGGGACAGGGGGTCTCCCGGATACGCAGTATTTT CASSQQIGTGGLPDTQYF TRBJ2-3 - TRBD1 TRBV4-3
TGTGCCAGCAGTTTGGGACTAGCGAGTCCCCTCGGGCAGTTCTTC CASSLGLASPLGQFF TRBJ2-1 - TRBD2 TRBV6-1
TGTGCCATCAGGACTAGCGATGGGAGCTCCTACAATGAGCAGTTCTTC CAIRTSDGSSYNEQFF TRBJ2-1 - TRBD2 TRBV10-3
TGTGCCAGCAGCTTGACAGGGGGCGAGAGTGAAGCTTTCTTT CASSLTGGESEAFF TRBJ1-1 - TRBD1 TRBV7-9
TGTGCCAGCAGTTTATCGACAGGGAGGGGAAACACCATATATTTT CASSLSTGRGNTIYF TRBJ1-3 - TRBD1 TRBV28
TGTGCCAGCAGGCCGTCCACCGGGACAGGGCACAATGAGCAGTTCTTC CASRPSTGTGHNEQFF TRBJ2-1 - TRBD1 TRBV27
TGTGCCAGCAGCTTAGGGGCGACAACTAATGAAAAACTGTTTTTT CASSLGATTNEKLFF TRBJ1-4 - - TRBV11-1
TGCGCCAGCAGCTCGGACAGCAACACTGAAGCTTTCTTT CASSSDSNTEAFF TRBJ1-1 - - TRBV5-1
TGTGCCAGCAGCCCCGAGGGAAGGACTGAAGCTTTCTTT CASSPEGRTEAFF TRBJ1-1 - - TRBV7-9
TGTGCCAGCAGCCAGGAGGTTGGTACCGGGGAGCTGTTTTTT CASSQEVGTGELFF TRBJ2-2 - - TRBV9
TGTGCCAGCAGTTTGATAGCGGGAGGGCCCTACGAGCAGTACTTC CASSLIAGGPYEQYF TRBJ2-7 - TRBD2 TRBV28
TGTTCCAGCAGTACCAGGGGTTACAATGAGCAGTTCTTC CSSSTRGYNEQFF TRBJ2-1 once - TRBV7-9
TGTGCCAGCAGCTTAGGGCCGGGTAGCTCCTACAATGAGCAGTTCTTC CASSLGPGSSYNEQFF TRBJ2-1 - - TRBV11-2
TGCGCCAGCAGCCGCTGGACTAGCGGCACAGATACGCAGTATTTT CASSRWTSGTDTQYF TRBJ2-3 - TRBD2 TRBV5-1
TGTGCCAGCATGTTTTCGGGGGGCGCCGCCGGGGAGCTGTTTTTT CASMFSGGAAGELFF TRBJ2-2 - - TRBV27
TGTGCCAGTAGCTTCACGGGGTGGAAAAATGAAAAACTGTTTTTT CASSFTGWKNEKLFF TRBJ1-4 - - TRBV19
TGTGCCACCAGCAGAGATCGTCAGGCAGGAGAGACCCAGTACTTC CATSRDRQAGETQYF TRBJ2-5 - - TRBV15
TGTGCCAGCAGCTCGATTGCTCGCGGTTCCTACGAGCAGTACTTC CASSSIARGSYEQYF TRBJ2-7 - - TRBV7-9
TGTGCCAGCAGCCTGACAGATACGCAGTATTTT CASSLTDTQYF TRBJ2-3 - - TRBV7-6
TGTGCCAGCAGCGCTCGCCTGACTAGCGGGAGGCAGAACACCGGGGAGCTGTTTTTT CASSARLTSGRQNTGELFF TRBJ2-2 once TRBD2 TRBV9
TGTGCCAGCAGTTTTGCCGGCGGCGGGGAGCTGTTTTTT CASSFAGGGELFF TRBJ2-2 few - TRBV27
TGTGCCAGCAGTGAATACTTGAACACTGAAGCTTTCTTT CASSEYLNTEAFF TRBJ1-1 - - TRBV2
TGCGCCAGCAGCCAAGATCGAGGGCGAACCTACGAGCAGTACTTC CASSQDRGRTYEQYF TRBJ2-7 - - TRBV4-3
TGTGCCATCAGATTAAGCGGACAGGGGAACACTGAAGCTTTCTTT CAIRLSGQGNTEAFF TRBJ1-1 - TRBD1 TRBV10-3
TGTGCCAGCAGCTTAGATCCCACAGGAGAGACCCAGTACTTC CASSLDPTGETQYF TRBJ2-5 few - TRBV11-2
TGTGCCAGCAGCAAACCGGGACAGGGCAAAAATCAGCCCCAGCATTTT CASSKPGQGKNQPQHF TRBJ1-5 - - TRBV21-1
TGTGCCAGCGCCGGGACAGGACTCTACAATGAGCAGTTCTTC CASAGTGLYNEQFF TRBJ2-1 - TRBD1 TRBV6-1
TGTGCCACCAGCAGAGAGGTGGGGCGCGGCACCGGGGAGCTGTTTTTT CATSREVGRGTGELFF TRBJ2-2 - - TRBV15
TGTGCCAGCACCGTGGAGGGGCAAGGCACTGAAGCTTTCTTT CASTVEGQGTEAFF TRBJ1-1 - - TRBV5-6
TGTGCCAGTAGTGAACCGGGACTAGACAATGAGCAGTTCTTC CASSEPGLDNEQFF TRBJ2-1 once TRBD2 TRBV19
TGTGCCATCAGTGAGTCAGGGGGCGGCAAGCAGTACTTC CAISESGGGKQYF TRBJ2-7 few TRBD1 TRBV10-3
TGTGCCAGCAGCCTAGGACTAGCCTTCTCCTACGAGCAGTACTTC CASSLGLAFSYEQYF TRBJ2-7 - TRBD2 TRBV9
TGCAGCGTACGGCGCGGCTACGACACAGATACGCAGTATTTT CSVRRGYDTDTQYF TRBJ2-3 few - TRBV29-1
TGTGCCAGCAGTTTAGCGTCCTCCTACAATGAGCAGTTCTTC CASSLASSYNEQFF TRBJ2-1 - - TRBV27
TGTGCCAGTTCGTTCGCGGGCGGCTACACCTTC CASSFAGGYTF TRBJ1-2 - - TRBV2
TGTGCCAGCAGCCTTGGGAGGGCCGGCGGGGAGCTGTTTTTT CASSLGRAGGELFF TRBJ2-2 few TRBD2 TRBV5-4
TGCGCCAGCAGCCAAGAGGAGGGGCGGAGGGTCTCCTACAATGAGCAGTTCTTC CASSQEEGRRVSYNEQFF TRBJ2-1 - - TRBV4-1
TGTGCCAGCAGCTTCTCTGCCGGGACTAGCGGGAGTAAGTCCGAGCAGTACTTC CASSFSAGTSGSKSEQYF TRBJ2-7 - TRBD2 TRBV7-2
TGTGCCAGTAGTATAATCACTAGCGGGAGGGATACGCAGTATTTT CASSIITSGRDTQYF TRBJ2-3 - TRBD2 TRBV19
TGTGCCAGTAGTATAAGGACTAGCGGGACTAGCACAGATACGCAGTATTTT CASSIRTSGTSTDTQYF TRBJ2-3 - TRBD2 TRBV19
TGTGCCAGCAGCCGCCTAGGTGGTTCGAGGGAGATTGAAAAACTGTTTTTT CASSRLGGSREIEKLFF TRBJ1-4 - - TRBV14
TGTGCCAGCAGCCCGGGACAGGGATTTGATGAGCAGTTCTTC CASSPGQGFDEQFF TRBJ2-1 - TRBD1 TRBV7-9